This T cell receptor beta chain was found in a study of blood T cells in healthy people across ages. This CDR3 contains 15 residues. V was clipped by 5 bases and J by 7 bases, with 18 bases between them. CDR1 SSHAT and CDR2 FNYEAQ come from the germline V gene (reference sequence). This clonotype occurred a few times. The second PCR ran roughly 6 to 11 cycles with a sample-barcoded 5' primer and J-beta primers. Each cDNA molecule carried a tag from a template-switch adaptor that contained 12 random nucleotides. TCRdb reprocessed the 5' RACE reads with MiXCR, giving one entry per CDR3 protein. The table lists about 640,000 distinct CDR3 sequences, about 30% of them singletons.

This receptor was identified in a woman older than 75 in good health. Source material: blood. The chain couples TRBV7-7 to TRBJ2-1, with unresolved D. The CDR3 coding sequence is TGTGCCAGCAGCCACGCTCCAACGGGTTTGAATGAGCAGTTCTTC. Its translation: CASSHAPTGLNEQFF.